The 14 T cell receptor beta chains below were found in one sample sequenced in a study of cytomegalovirus exposure and HLA in healthy donors. PCR amplification relied on 60 Vbeta primers (plus 13 Jbeta primers). Only in-frame clones appear in the TCRdb table, and some are missing; sequencing was by immunoSEQ multiplex PCR. The table has 85,000 to 100,000 clones, 60% to 85% seen once; the top ten hold roughly a sixth. The sequenced sample consisted of PBMCs. The receptors originated from a man in his 60s in good health and CMV-seropositive.

This chain connects TRBV29-1 to TRBJ1-2; D ambiguous. CDR3 length equals 13 residues. The germline gives CDR1 SQVTM, CDR2 ANQGSEA. The ends were cut back, 7 bases at V and 4 bases at J, with 16 bases in the middle. CDR3 loop: CSAHPGTSYGYTF. The DNA of the CDR3 is TGCAGCGCCCACCCGGGAACTTCCTATGGCTACACCTTC.

V is TRBV29-1 and J is TRBJ1-4, with D possibly being TRBD1 (6 bases). CDR3 length equals 19 residues. Germline CDR1 SQVTM, CDR2 ANQGSEA. V shed 4 bases and J shed 5 bases, with 29 bases lying between them. Here the CDR3 reads CSVVTGTPHPHGQNEKLFF. DNA of the CDR3: TGCAGCGTTGTAACCGGGACACCTCATCCCCACGGGCAGAATGAAAAACTGTTTTTT.

V and J are TRBV29-1 and TRBJ1-1; TRBD1 aligns across 7 bases. V was clipped by 4 bases and J by 5 bases; unmatched bases: 7. The CDR3 has 13 amino acids. The germline CDR1 and CDR2 sequences are SQVTM and ANQGSEA. Here the CDR3 DNA reads TGCAGCGTTGCCTGGACAGGAAAGACTGAAGCTTTCTTT. This translates into CSVAWTGKTEAFF. The full variable domain, its missing parts supplied by reference TRBV29-1 and TRBJ1-1, is SAVISQKPSRDICQRGTSLTIQCQVDSQVTMMFWYRQQPGQSLTLIATANQGSEATYESGFVIDKFPISRPNLTFSTLTVSNMSPEDSSIYLCSVAWTGKTEAFFGQGTRLTVV.

This clone appeared a few times. CDR3 region: CASSRGTANEQFF. CDR3 nucleotides: TGTGCCAGCAGCAGAGGGACAGCCAATGAGCAGTTCTTC. The genes are TRBV11-3 and TRBJ2-1; 7 bases match TRBD1. Trimming removed 5 bases from V and 6 bases from J; junction bases left unmatched: 4. CDR1 SGHNT and CDR2 YENEEA come from the germline V gene. This CDR3 contains 13 residues.

The chain joins TRBV25-1 to TRBJ2-7, with a possible D match to TRBD2 (5 bases). The CDR3 sequence is 11 residues long. Germline loops: CDR1 MGHDK, CDR2 SYGVNS. Trimming removed 7 bases at V and 12 bases at J, with 16 bases between. The CDR3 reads CASNLGADAYF. CDR3 DNA: TGTGCCAGCAATCTAGGAGCGGACGCGTACTTC.

In nucleotides, the CDR3 is TGTGCCAGCAGCTTGGCTTTCGCGACTGGAAACACCATATATTTT. This sequence encodes CASSLAFATGNTIYF. This chain connects TRBV5-8 to TRBJ1-3; no clear D. The germline CDR1 and CDR2 sequences are SGHTS and YDEGEE. This CDR3 has 15 residues. V shed 0 bases and J shed 2 bases, with 9 bases lying between them.

V gene TRBV27 combines with J gene TRBJ1-5, with 7 bases identical to TRBD1. V lost 5 bases and J lost 1; bases outside the gene matches: 5. The CDR3 spans 15 residues. The germline CDR1 and CDR2 sequences are MNHEY and SMNVEV (reference sequence). CDR3 protein: CASSLRQGSNQPQHF. In DNA form, the CDR3 reads TGTGCCAGCAGTCTACGACAGGGAAGCAATCAGCCCCAGCATTTT.

The chain uses TRBV15 and TRBJ2-5; weak D call: TRBD2 (6 bases). V lost 9 bases and J lost 5, with 22 bases in between. Germline V lookup: CDR1 LNHNV, CDR2 YYDKDF (reference sequence). The CDR3 spans 15 residues. CDR3 DNA: TGTGCCACGACACTTTTAGCGGAGGGGTATGAGACCCAGTACTTC. Its protein product is CATTLLAEGYETQYF.

V usage is TRBV6-6 and J usage is TRBJ2-3; D might be TRBD1 (6 bases). The V and J ends lost 6 bases and 3 bases respectively, with 16 bases between them. The CDR3 runs to 15 residues. The germline CDR1 and CDR2 sequences are MNHNY and SVGAGI (reference sequence). Here the CDR3 reads CASSDVGGWTDTQYF. In nucleotides, the CDR3 is TGTGCCAGCAGCGACGTAGGGGGTTGGACAGATACGCAGTATTTT.

This clone occurred once. The chain recombines TRBV5-1 with TRBJ2-3, with 7 bases that match TRBD1. Per germline, CDR1 SGHRS and CDR2 YFSETQ. The CDR3 totals 14 residues. V was clipped by 4 bases and J by 2 bases; unmatched bases: 4. This CDR3 is CASSPGQPTDTQYF. As DNA, the CDR3 is TGCGCCAGCAGCCCGGGACAGCCCACAGATACGCAGTATTTT.

The V and J genes are TRBV29-1 and TRBJ2-5; TRBD2 is a possible D gene (5 bases). V was pared by 2 bases and J by 0 bases, with 10 bases between. Looked up from germline, CDR1 is SQVTM and CDR2 is ANQGSEA. The CDR3 loop spans 14 amino acids. The DNA for the CDR3 is TGCAGCGTTGAAAGAGGGTTCAACCAAGAGACCCAGTACTTC. As protein: CSVERGFNQETQYF.

The J gene is TRBJ2-7, the V gene TRBV10-3; D gene ambiguous. Trimming removed 6 bases from V and 3 bases from J, with 6 bases in between. The length of the CDR3 is 11 residues. Per the germline V gene, CDR1 is ENHRY and CDR2 is SYGVKD. The CDR3, as DNA: TGTGCCATCAGGGCTCGCTACGAGCAGTACTTC. As protein: CAIRARYEQYF.

This clone appeared once. The chain uses TRBV19 and TRBJ1-6, with D uncertain. With 3 bases removed from V and 0 bases from J, the gap between germline ends came to 6 bases. Germline V gene data show CDR1 as LNHDA and CDR2 as SQIVND (reference sequence). There are 15 residues in the CDR3. As DNA, the CDR3 is TGTGCCAGTAGTATTTCTAGCTCCTATAATTCACCCCTCCACTTT. Amino acids: CASSISSSYNSPLHF.

The V gene is TRBV29-1, the J gene TRBJ1-2, with 9 nucleotides matching TRBD1. The CDR3 loop spans 13 amino acids. Losses at the gene ends were 5 bases for V and 8 bases for J; bases not matched to a gene: 9. Germline CDR1 and CDR2: SQVTM and ANQGSEA. The DNA of the CDR3 is TGCAGCGTTTGGACAGGGGCAGCTGTGGGCTACACCTTC. The encoded protein is CSVWTGAAVGYTF.